The 6 T cell receptor beta chains reported below all come from one sample, sequenced in a study of OX40 agonist ivuxolimab in advanced cancers. The assay was immunoSEQ multiplex PCR, and TCRdb's table has in-frame clones only and misses some. The sample carries some 50,000 clones, about 87% recorded once. This specimen was CD4+ or CD8+ T cells sorted from blood, taken in a trial of the OX40 agonist ivuxolimab. Every receptor here comes from an adult with an advanced solid tumor such as melanoma, head and neck, liver or kidney cancer.

The chain couples TRBV5-6 to TRBJ2-2; no firm D call. V lost 2 bases and J 1 base, leaving 9 bases between the germline ends. The CDR3 covers 15 residues. Germline loops: CDR1 SGHDT, CDR2 YYEEEE. CDR3 sequence: CASSFGRVNTGELFF. The CDR3, as DNA: TGTGCCAGCAGCTTCGGACGGGTGAACACCGGGGAGCTGTTTTTT.

The J gene is TRBJ1-6, the V gene TRBV5-6, with 9 bases matching TRBD1. This CDR3 region has 15 residues. CDR1 and CDR2 (germline): SGHDT, YYEEEE. After removal of 3 bases from V and 9 bases from J, the junction contained 7 bases not matched to a gene. CDR3 loop: CASSYTGTGSSPLHF. DNA for the CDR3: TGTGCCAGCAGCTATACCGGGACAGGGTCTTCACCCCTCCACTTT. Filled out from reference TRBV5-6 and TRBJ1-6, the complete variable domain reads DAGVTQSPTHLIKTRGQQVTLRCSPKSGHDTVSWYQQALGQGPQFIFQYYEEEERQRGNFPDRFSGHQFPNYSSELNVNALLLGDSALYLCASSYTGTGSSPLHFGNGTRLTVT.

The rearrangement links TRBV7-8 to TRBJ2-7; no clear D. Germline values: CDR1 SGHVS, CDR2 FQNEAQ. The CDR3 has 14 amino acids. Trimming pared 3 bases from V and 0 bases from J, leaving 9 bases between. The CDR3 reads CASSFGVSSYEQYV. CDR3 DNA sequence: TGTGCCAGCAGCTTTGGGGTTAGCTCCTACGAGCAGTACGTC.

This rearrangement joins TRBV19 to TRBJ2-1, with TRBD2 matching over 10 bases. Germline V gene data show CDR1 as LNHDA and CDR2 as SQIVND (reference sequence). The trim removed 3 bases at V and 1 base at J, leaving 6 bases unmatched. The CDR3 consists of 17 residues. CDR3 protein: CASSMLAGAVSYNEQFF. In DNA, the CDR3 is TGTGCCAGTAGTATGCTAGCGGGGGCGGTTTCCTACAATGAGCAGTTCTTC.

The chain has TRBV6-1 and TRBJ2-7; 8 nucleotides agree with TRBD2. Germline V CDR1 and CDR2: MNHNS, SASEGT. This CDR3 comprises 14 residues. V lost 5 bases and J lost 3; bases outside the gene matches: 6. Written as DNA, the CDR3 is TGTGCCAGCAGTCCAAGCGGGGGCGGCTACGAGCAGTACTTC. This codes for CASSPSGGGYEQYF.

The DNA for the CDR3 is TGTGCCAGCAGCTTAGGGTCAGGGGTATCACCCCTCCACTTT. Translated: CASSLGSGVSPLHF. The V call is TRBV7-9, the J call TRBJ1-6; tentative D call: TRBD1 (6 bases). This CDR3 has 14 residues. Germline V lookup: CDR1 SEHNR, CDR2 FQNEAQ (reference sequence). The V end lost 1 base, the J end lost 10 bases, and 11 bases lay between the germline ends.